This T cell receptor beta chain appears in the sequencing data of a study of T cell repertoires and HLA-DP antigens. The study, taken as a whole, reports: Previously undetected clones averaged around 40% and 50% against the two alleles respectively.

As concerns this clone: Its antigen is still unknown.

The CDR3 loop spans 15 amino acids. Germline assignment: CDR1 GTSNPN and CDR2 SVGIG (reference sequence). V lost 0 bases and J 0 bases, leaving 9 bases between the germline ends. Clones were sequenced by immunoSEQ multiplex PCR, and TCRdb holds only the in-frame ones, with some missing. The sample holds some 110,000 clones, 92% seen once. The sequenced material came from CD4+ T cells from PBMCs. The chain links TRBV30 to TRBJ2-1; a possible D gene is TRBD1 (6 bases). This clonotype was sampled from a woman under 30 in good health and CMV-seronegative. The chain's CDR3 is CAWSVQGGSYNEQFF. In DNA form, the CDR3 reads TGTGCCTGGAGTGTACAGGGCGGCTCCTACAATGAGCAGTTCTTC.